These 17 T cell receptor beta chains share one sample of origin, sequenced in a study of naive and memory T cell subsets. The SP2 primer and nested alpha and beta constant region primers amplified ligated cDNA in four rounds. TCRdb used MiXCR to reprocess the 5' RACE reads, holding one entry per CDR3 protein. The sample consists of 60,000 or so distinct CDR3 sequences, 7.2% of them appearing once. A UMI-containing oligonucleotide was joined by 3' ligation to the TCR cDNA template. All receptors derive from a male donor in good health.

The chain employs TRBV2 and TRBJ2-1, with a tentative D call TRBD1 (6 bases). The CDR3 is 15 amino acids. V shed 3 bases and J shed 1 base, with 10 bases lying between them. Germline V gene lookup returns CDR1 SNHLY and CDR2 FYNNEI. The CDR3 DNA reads TGTGCCAGCAGTGATCTAAGGGGGTCCTACAATGAGCAGTTCTTC. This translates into CASSDLRGSYNEQFF.

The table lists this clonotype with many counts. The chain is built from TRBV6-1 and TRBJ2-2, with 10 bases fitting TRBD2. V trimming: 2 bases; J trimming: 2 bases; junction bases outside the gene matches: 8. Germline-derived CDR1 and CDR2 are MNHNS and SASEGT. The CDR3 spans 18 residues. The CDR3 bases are TGTGCCAGCAGTGAACTTGTTAGCGGGGGGTTCAACACCGGGGAGCTGTTTTTT. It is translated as CASSELVSGGFNTGELFF.

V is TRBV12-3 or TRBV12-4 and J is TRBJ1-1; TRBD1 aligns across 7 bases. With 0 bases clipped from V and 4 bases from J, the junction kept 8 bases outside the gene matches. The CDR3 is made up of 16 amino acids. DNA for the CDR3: TGTGCCAGCAGTTTAGCAGGGGGCGGTGGAAGCACTGAAGCTTTCTTT. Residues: CASSLAGGGGSTEAFF.

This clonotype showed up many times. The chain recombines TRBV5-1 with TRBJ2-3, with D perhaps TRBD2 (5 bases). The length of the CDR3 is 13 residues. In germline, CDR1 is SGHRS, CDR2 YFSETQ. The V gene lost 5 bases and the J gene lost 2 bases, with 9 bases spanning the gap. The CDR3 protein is CASRAGLTDTQYF. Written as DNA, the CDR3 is TGCGCCAGCAGGGCGGGCCTCACAGATACGCAGTATTTT. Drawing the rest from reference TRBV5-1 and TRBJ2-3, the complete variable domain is KAGVTQTPRYLIKTRGQQVTLSCSPISGHRSVSWYQQTPGQGLQFLFEYFSETQRNKGNFPGRFSGRQFSNSRSEMNVSTLELGDSALYLCASRAGLTDTQYFGPGTRLTVL.

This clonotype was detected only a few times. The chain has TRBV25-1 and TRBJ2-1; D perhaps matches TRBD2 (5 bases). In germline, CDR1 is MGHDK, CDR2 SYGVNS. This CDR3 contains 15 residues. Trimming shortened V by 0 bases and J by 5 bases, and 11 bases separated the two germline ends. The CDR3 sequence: CASSEYAGLDNEQFF. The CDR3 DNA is TGTGCCAGCAGTGAATATGCGGGCCTCGACAATGAGCAGTTCTTC.

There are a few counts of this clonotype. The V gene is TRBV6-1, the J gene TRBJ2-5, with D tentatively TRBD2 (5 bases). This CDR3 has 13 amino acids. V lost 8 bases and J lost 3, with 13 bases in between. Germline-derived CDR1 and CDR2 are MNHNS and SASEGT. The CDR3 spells CASGPGLKETQYF. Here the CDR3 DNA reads TGTGCCAGCGGCCCCGGACTCAAAGAGACCCAGTACTTC.

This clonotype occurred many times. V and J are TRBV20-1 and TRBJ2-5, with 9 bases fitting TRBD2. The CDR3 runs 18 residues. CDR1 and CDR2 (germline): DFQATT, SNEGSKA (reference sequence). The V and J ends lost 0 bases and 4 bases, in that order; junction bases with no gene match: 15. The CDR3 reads CSARDPFGLAGQVETQYF. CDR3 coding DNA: TGCAGTGCTAGAGACCCCTTCGGGCTAGCGGGGCAAGTAGAGACCCAGTACTTC.

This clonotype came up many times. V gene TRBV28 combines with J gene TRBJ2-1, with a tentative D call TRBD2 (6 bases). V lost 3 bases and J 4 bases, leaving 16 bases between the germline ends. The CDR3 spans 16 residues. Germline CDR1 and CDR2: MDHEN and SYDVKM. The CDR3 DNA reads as TGTGCCAGCAGTTTGCGGGGAGCTCCACCTTACAATGAGCAGTTCTTC. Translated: CASSLRGAPPYNEQFF. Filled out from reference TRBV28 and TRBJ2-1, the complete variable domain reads DVKVTQSSRYLVKRTGEKVFLECVQDMDHENMFWYRQDPGLGLRLIYFSYDVKMKEKGDIPEGYSVSREKKERFSLILESASTNQTSMYLCASSLRGAPPYNEQFFGPGTRLTVL.

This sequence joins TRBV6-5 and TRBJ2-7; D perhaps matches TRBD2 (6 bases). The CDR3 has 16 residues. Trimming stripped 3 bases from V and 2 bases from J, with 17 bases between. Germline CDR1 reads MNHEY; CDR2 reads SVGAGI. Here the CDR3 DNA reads TGTGCCAGCAGTTATTCGTACGGGACTGAAACCTACGAGCAGTACTTC. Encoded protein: CASSYSYGTETYEQYF.

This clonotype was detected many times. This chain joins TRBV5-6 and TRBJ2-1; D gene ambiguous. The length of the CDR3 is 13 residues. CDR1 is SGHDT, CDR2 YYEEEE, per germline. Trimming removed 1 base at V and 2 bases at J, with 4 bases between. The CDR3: CASSLLTYNEQFF. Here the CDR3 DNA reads TGTGCCAGCAGCTTGCTCACCTACAATGAGCAGTTCTTC.

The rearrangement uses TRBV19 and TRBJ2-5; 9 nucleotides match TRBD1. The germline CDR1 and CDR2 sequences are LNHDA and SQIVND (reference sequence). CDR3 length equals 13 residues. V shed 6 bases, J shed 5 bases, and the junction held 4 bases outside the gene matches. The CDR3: CASRRDREETQYF. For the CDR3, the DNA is TGTGCCAGTAGACGGGACAGGGAGGAGACCCAGTACTTC.

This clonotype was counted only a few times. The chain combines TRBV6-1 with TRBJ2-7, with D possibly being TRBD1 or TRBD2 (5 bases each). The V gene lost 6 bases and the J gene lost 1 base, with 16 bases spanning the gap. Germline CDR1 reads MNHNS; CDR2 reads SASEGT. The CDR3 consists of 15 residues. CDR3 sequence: CASRPRDPMSYEQYF. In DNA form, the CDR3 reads TGTGCCAGCAGACCTAGGGACCCCATGTCCTACGAGCAGTACTTC.

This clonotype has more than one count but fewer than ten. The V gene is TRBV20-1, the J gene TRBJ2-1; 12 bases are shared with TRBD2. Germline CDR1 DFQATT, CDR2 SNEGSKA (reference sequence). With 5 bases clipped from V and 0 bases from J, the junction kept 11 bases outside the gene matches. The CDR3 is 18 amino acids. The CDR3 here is CSALRTSGIWGSYNEQFF. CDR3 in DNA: TGCAGTGCTCTAAGGACTAGCGGGATCTGGGGCTCCTACAATGAGCAGTTCTTC.

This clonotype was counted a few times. The CDR3 nucleotides are TGTGCCAGCAGCCAAGACTCGGGACGATACAATGAGCAGTTCTTC. Protein sequence: CASSQDSGRYNEQFF. The chain is built from TRBV3-1 and TRBJ2-1; possibly TRBD1 or TRBD2 for D (5 bases each). The CDR3 length is 15 residues. The germline V gene has CDR1 LGHDT and CDR2 YNNKEL (reference sequence). V gave up 0 bases and J gave up 4 bases, with 10 bases separating them.

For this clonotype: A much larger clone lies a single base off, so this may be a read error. This chain's CDR3 is CSARPIGLAGSWSEQFF. The CDR3 bases are TGCAGTGCTAGACCGATAGGACTAGCGGGGTCGTGGAGTGAGCAGTTCTTC. The V call is TRBV20-1, the J call TRBJ2-1; 12 bases align to TRBD2. The V gene's germline CDR1 is DFQATT and CDR2 SNEGSKA (reference sequence). The CDR3 sequence is 17 residues long. V gave up 2 bases and J gave up 9 bases; unmatched junction bases: 14.

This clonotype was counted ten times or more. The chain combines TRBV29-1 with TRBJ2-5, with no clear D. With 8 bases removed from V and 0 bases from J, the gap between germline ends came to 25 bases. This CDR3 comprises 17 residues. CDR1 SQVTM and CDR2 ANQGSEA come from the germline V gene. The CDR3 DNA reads TGCAGCATAGGCGTGGGCAGAGAACCTTGGTACCAAGAGACCCAGTACTTC. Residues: CSIGVGREPWYQETQYF.

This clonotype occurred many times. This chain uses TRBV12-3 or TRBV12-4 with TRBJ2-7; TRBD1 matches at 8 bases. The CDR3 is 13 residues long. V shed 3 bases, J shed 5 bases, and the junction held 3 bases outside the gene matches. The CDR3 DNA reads TGTGCCAGCAGTTTCGGACAGGGCGACGAGCAGTACTTC. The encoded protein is CASSFGQGDEQYF.